What follows are 24 T cell receptor beta chains derived from one specimen sequenced in a study of OX40 agonist ivuxolimab in advanced cancers. Profiling relied on immunoSEQ multiplex PCR, and the TCRdb table lists in-frame clones only, not all of them. This repertoire shows roughly 23,000 clones, around 84% found once; its top ten account for 14%. The sequencing here drew on CD4+ or CD8+ T cells sorted from blood, taken in a trial of the OX40 agonist ivuxolimab. The source of these receptors is an adult with an advanced solid tumor such as melanoma, head and neck, liver or kidney cancer.

The chain recombines TRBV9 with TRBJ2-7, with 12 bases matching TRBD2. This CDR3 has 15 amino acids. The trim removed 6 bases at V and 3 bases at J, leaving 7 bases unmatched. Germline CDR1 reads SGDLS; CDR2 reads YYNGEE. CDR3 loop: CASTKGLAGNYEQYF. The CDR3 region has the DNA TGTGCCAGCACCAAAGGACTAGCGGGGAACTACGAGCAGTACTTC.

V is TRBV4-3 and J is TRBJ1-2, with 7 bases that match TRBD1. Germline loops: CDR1 LGHNA, CDR2 YSLEER. Germline trimming cut 4 bases from V and 0 bases from J; bases unmatched to any gene: 14. This CDR3 comprises 18 residues. The CDR3 protein is CASSPSVGTDYPNYGYTF. The DNA for the CDR3 is TGCGCCAGCAGCCCTTCTGTCGGGACAGACTACCCTAACTATGGCTACACCTTC.

CDR3 region: CASRYGFYEQYF. CDR3 bases: TGTGCCAGCAGATACGGGTTCTACGAGCAGTACTTC. The J gene is TRBJ2-7, the V gene TRBV28; unclear D gene. V lost 6 bases to trimming and J lost 3 bases, with 9 bases between them. The CDR3 contains 12 residues. Germline CDR1 MDHEN, CDR2 SYDVKM.

This clone is labeled as medium-sized. CDR3 amino acids: CASSVAAGGGNYGYTF. CDR3 nucleotides: TGTGCCAGCAGCGTAGCTGCGGGGGGCGGCAACTATGGCTACACCTTC. The chain links TRBV9 to TRBJ1-2; tentative D call: TRBD1 (6 bases). The CDR3 is made up of 16 amino acids. V gave up 0 bases and J gave up 2 bases, with 14 bases separating them. The germline CDR1 and CDR2 sequences are SGDLS and YYNGEE.

The V and J genes are TRBV6-5 and TRBJ2-1; 8 bases map to TRBD2. Germline V gives CDR1 MNHEY, CDR2 SVGAGI. Trimming at V came to 6 bases and at J to 6 bases, leaving 1 base not matched to a gene. The CDR3 covers 12 residues. The CDR3 DNA follows: TGTGCCAGCAGGGCGGGGGGCAATGAGCAGTTCTTC. Translation: CASRAGGNEQFF.

The rearrangement uses TRBV7-9 and TRBJ2-7; TRBD2 might be the D (6 bases). The CDR3 has 13 amino acids. Germline V gives CDR1 SEHNR, CDR2 FQNEAQ (reference sequence). V lost 1 base and J 3 bases, leaving 7 bases between the germline ends. The CDR3 sequence: CASSLGRGYEQYF. DNA for the CDR3: TGTGCCAGCAGCTTAGGGCGGGGCTACGAGCAGTACTTC.

The chain is built from TRBV5-4 and TRBJ1-5, with TRBD1 identical over 7 bases. The junction had 4 bases not matched to a gene; V was cut back by 0 bases and J by 4 bases. This CDR3 contains 15 residues. CDR1 and CDR2 from the germline V gene are SGHNT and YYREEE (reference sequence). CDR3 sequence: CASSLGTGGNQPQHF. CDR3 sequence (DNA): TGTGCCAGCAGCTTGGGGACAGGTGGTAATCAGCCCCAGCATTTT. The entire variable domain, with the rest obtained from reference TRBV5-4 and TRBJ1-5, is as follows: ETGVTQSPTHLIKTRGQQVTLRCSSQSGHNTVSWYQQALGQGPQFIFQYYREEENGRGNFPPRFSGLQFPNYSSELNVNALELDDSALYLCASSLGTGGNQPQHFGDGTRLSIL.

The rearrangement joins TRBV6-5 to TRBJ2-2; D could derive from TRBD1 or TRBD2 (5 bases each). Germline CDR1 and CDR2: MNHEY and SVGAGI. This CDR3 has 16 residues. Trimming cost V 2 bases and J 7 bases, with 17 bases left between them. CDR3 region: CASSYPGHTGGGELFF. The CDR3 bases are TGTGCCAGCAGTTACCCCGGACACACCGGAGGCGGGGAGCTGTTTTTT.

The V gene is TRBV27, the J gene TRBJ1-2; 11 bases fit TRBD1. The CDR3 consists of 15 residues. Germline CDR1 reads MNHEY; CDR2 reads SMNVEV (reference sequence). The trim removed 7 bases at V and 4 bases at J, leaving 8 bases unmatched. CDR3 sequence reads: CASMRDRGTSYGYTF. The CDR3 bases are TGTGCCAGCATGAGGGACAGGGGGACCAGCTATGGCTACACCTTC.

The V call is TRBV6-5, the J call TRBJ1-2; D is ambiguous. Deletions cut 5 bases from V and 4 bases from J, with 14 bases between. Germline CDR1 reads MNHEY; CDR2 reads SVGAGI. The CDR3 extends over 14 amino acids. The CDR3 DNA reads TGTGCCAGCAGTCTTACGGGGTGGGTCTATGGCTACACCTTC. Protein: CASSLTGWVYGYTF.

This sequence joins TRBV9 and TRBJ2-3; 9 nucleotides line up with TRBD2. The CDR3 extends over 16 amino acids. Germline trimming cut 4 bases from V and 1 base from J; bases unmatched to any gene: 7. Germline V gives CDR1 SGDLS, CDR2 YYNGEE. The CDR3 protein is CASSFFSGGGTDTQYF. For the CDR3, the DNA is TGTGCCAGCAGCTTTTTTAGCGGGGGAGGCACAGATACGCAGTATTTT.

This chain links TRBV6-1 with TRBJ1-4, with no clear D. The CDR3 is 16 residues long. The V end was cut by 1 base, the J end by 1 base, with 10 bases between. CDR1 is MNHNS and CDR2 is SASEGT in the germline V gene. The CDR3 DNA reads TGTGCCAGCAGTGAAGTGTCTTGGGGAACTAATGAAAAACTGTTTTTT. The encoded protein is CASSEVSWGTNEKLFF.

The chain links TRBV11-2 to TRBJ1-2; 9 bases are shared with TRBD1. Trimming took 2 bases from V and 10 from J; bases not matched to a gene: 8. CDR1 is SGHAT and CDR2 is FQNNGV in the germline V gene. There are 14 residues in the CDR3. CDR3 nucleotides: TGTGCCAGCAGCTTACGGGACAGGGACCGTGTCTACACCTTC. As protein: CASSLRDRDRVYTF.

This clone was observed once. The chain recombines TRBV6-1 with TRBJ2-5; possible D gene TRBD2, 6 bases. Germline V CDR1 and CDR2: MNHNS, SASEGT. Trimming shortened V by 3 bases and J by 2 bases, and 7 bases separated the two germline ends. The CDR3 runs 13 residues. CDR3 in amino acids: CASSEGLQETQYF. The CDR3, as DNA: TGTGCCAGCAGTGAGGGACTTCAAGAGACCCAGTACTTC.

A few counts support this clone. The rearrangement joins TRBV9 to TRBJ2-3; no clear D gene. Germline V gene sequence: CDR1 SGDLS, CDR2 YYNGEE. The CDR3 sequence is 17 residues long. V lost 3 bases and J lost 2, with 19 bases in between. CDR3 region: CASSAPLPVKPTDTQYF. DNA for the CDR3: TGTGCCAGCAGCGCTCCCCTCCCGGTTAAGCCCACAGATACGCAGTATTTT.

The chain joins TRBV4-3 to TRBJ2-1; D is unclear. CDR3 length equals 14 residues. Trimming pared 1 base from V and 7 bases from J, leaving 11 bases between. CDR1 is LGHNA, CDR2 YSLEER, per germline. The DNA of the CDR3 is TGCGCCAGCAGCCAAGCCGGTAGTGTGAATGAGCAGTTCTTC. Protein product: CASSQAGSVNEQFF.

The rearrangement links TRBV29-1 to TRBJ1-3, with D possibly being TRBD1 (5 bases). With 1 base removed from V and 4 bases from J, the gap between germline ends came to 8 bases. The V gene's germline CDR1 is SQVTM and CDR2 ANQGSEA. This CDR3 has 13 amino acids. The CDR3 bases are TGCAGCGTTGAAGTAGGGGTCGGAAACACCATATATTTT. Residues: CSVEVGVGNTIYF.

The rearrangement joins TRBV27 to TRBJ2-7; D perhaps matches TRBD1 (5 bases). Germline assignment: CDR1 MNHEY and CDR2 SMNVEV (reference sequence). The CDR3 extends over 11 amino acids. V lost 6 bases and J 5 bases, leaving 8 bases between the germline ends. The CDR3 is CASSQGNEQYF. In DNA, the CDR3 is TGTGCCAGCAGCCAGGGAAACGAGCAGTACTTC.

The chain employs TRBV6-5 and TRBJ2-2; D is perhaps TRBD2 (5 bases). The V gene's germline CDR1 is MNHEY and CDR2 SVGAGI. V gave up 8 bases and J gave up 8 bases, with 21 bases separating them. The CDR3 has 15 amino acids. The CDR3 loop is CASSYGIASSGELFF. CDR3 sequence (DNA): TGTGCCAGCTCCTACGGGATAGCTTCTAGTGGGGAGCTGTTTTTT.

The chain combines TRBV9 with TRBJ2-1, with TRBD2 identical over 8 bases. Trimming cost V 1 base and J 7 bases; bases outside gene matches: 13. The CDR3 loop spans 17 amino acids. In germline, CDR1 is SGDLS, CDR2 YYNGEE. The CDR3 DNA sequence: TGTGCCAGCAGCGTAAAGGGTTCCCTAGCGGGTGGGAATGAGCAGTTCTTC. Translated: CASSVKGSLAGGNEQFF.

The V and J genes are TRBV28 and TRBJ2-7; no firm D call. V was shortened by 2 bases and J by 2 bases, with 16 bases between the two germline ends. The length of the CDR3 is 16 residues. Germline loops: CDR1 MDHEN, CDR2 SYDVKM. The CDR3 nucleotides read TGTGCCAGCAGTTTAGTACTGGGCGGCGACACCTACGAGCAGTACTTC. Translated: CASSLVLGGDTYEQYF.

The genes are TRBV6-4 and TRBJ1-2, with D possibly TRBD1 on 5 matching bases. CDR1 is MRHNA, CDR2 SNTAGT, per germline. V lost 2 bases and J 3 bases, leaving 13 bases between the germline ends. CDR3 length equals 15 residues. The CDR3 DNA reads as TGTGCCAGCAGTGACGGATTATCGGGGGACTATGGCTACACCTTC. Its protein product is CASSDGLSGDYGYTF.

This clone was counted a single time. This chain links TRBV9 with TRBJ2-1; 9 bases are a match to TRBD2. The CDR3 is 16 residues long. CDR1 SGDLS and CDR2 YYNGEE come from the germline V gene. The trim removed 0 bases at V and 7 bases at J, leaving 8 bases unmatched. DNA for the CDR3: TGTGCCAGCAGCGTAGCGGTGGCGGGGGGGAGGAATGAGCAGTTCTTC. This sequence encodes CASSVAVAGGRNEQFF.

This chain uses TRBV25-1 with TRBJ2-7; D is ambiguous. The length of the CDR3 is 15 residues. Germline V CDR1 and CDR2: MGHDK, SYGVNS. Trimming cost V 2 bases and J 2 bases, with 13 bases left between them. CDR3 sequence (DNA): TGTGCCAGCAGTGAAACCGGGCGGTATCCCTACGAGCAGTACTTC. Encoded protein: CASSETGRYPYEQYF.